Shown below are 24 T cell receptor beta chains from a single sample sequenced in a study of regulatory T cells in long-lasting Graves disease. Time point denoted: newly diagnosed GD, antithyroid drugs for less than 3 months. PBMC-derived RNA was used for the TCR library. Relying on iRepertoire HTBI primers and Arm-PCR of CDR3 regions, the team built TCR beta libraries. From the multiplex PCR reads, TCRdb called clonotypes with MiXCR, one entry per CDR3 protein. This table holds 350,000 to 500,000 distinct CDR3 sequences, 12% to 15% found once. Separately, the same data were catalogued under a study of T cells in Graves' hyperthyroidism and ophthalmopathy.

The sample here was peripheral blood mononuclear cells (PBMCs), taken at new diagnosis, from a patient treated with antithyroid drugs. The receptors originated from a woman in her fifties or sixties with Graves disease.

This clonotype was seen repeatedly, ten times or more. The chain has TRBV12-5 and TRBJ2-1; D remains unclear. There are 12 residues in the CDR3. Germline loops: CDR1 LGHNT, CDR2 FRNRAP. Trimming took 7 bases from V and 4 from J, leaving 8 bases between them. This CDR3 is CASVGPYNEQFF. DNA of the CDR3: TGTGCTAGTGTCGGTCCGTACAATGAGCAGTTCTTC.

This clonotype was counted at least ten times. The V call is TRBV9, the J call TRBJ2-5, with 7 bases matching TRBD2. There are 15 residues in the CDR3. CDR1 is SGDLS and CDR2 is YYNGEE in the germline V gene. V shed 4 bases and J 4 bases; nucleotides not matched to a gene: 10. The CDR3 is CASSLWGGGGETQYF. The DNA for the CDR3 is TGTGCCAGCAGCCTCTGGGGGGGAGGCGGAGAGACCCAGTACTTC.

This clonotype was observed at least ten times. V usage is TRBV12-3 or TRBV12-4 and J usage is TRBJ2-7; 9 bases align to TRBD2. The CDR3 totals 13 residues. V was clipped by 4 bases and J by 6 bases; unmatched bases: 4. The CDR3, as DNA: TGTGCCAGCAGTTCCCGACTAGCGGCCGAGCAGTACTTC. Protein: CASSSRLAAEQYF.

Many counts were recorded for this clonotype. The CDR3 loop reads CASRRTSSNREQYF. The DNA of the CDR3 is TGTGCCAGCAGGCGGACTAGCTCCAACCGAGAGCAGTACTTC. The chain combines TRBV28 with TRBJ2-7; 8 nucleotides align to TRBD2. This CDR3 is 14 amino acids long. Losses at the gene ends were 6 bases for V and 7 bases for J; bases not matched to a gene: 11. The germline V gene encodes CDR1 MDHEN and CDR2 SYDVKM.

This clonotype was seen at least ten times. The gene calls are TRBV30 and TRBJ1-5; D unclear. Germline V gives CDR1 GTSNPN, CDR2 SVGIG (reference sequence). V lost 2 bases to trimming and J lost 1 base, with 6 bases between them. The CDR3 contains 13 residues. The CDR3 DNA sequence: TGTGCCTGGAGTCGGGCGAGCAATCAGCCCCAGCATTTT. Translating it yields CAWSRASNQPQHF.

The gene calls are TRBV7-9 and TRBJ2-7; TRBD1 aligns across 12 bases. Germline CDR1 reads SEHNR; CDR2 reads FQNEAQ (reference sequence). The V gene end was trimmed by 5 bases and the J gene end by 3 bases; junction bases not matched to a gene: 20. The CDR3 loop spans 20 amino acids. Here the CDR3 DNA reads TGTGCCAGCAGCCAGGGACAGGGGGCAGTCGGGCTAGCGACTTACTACGAGCAGTACTTC. It translates to CASSQGQGAVGLATYYEQYF.

This clonotype was recorded a few times. This chain uses TRBV19 with TRBJ2-5; 11 bases fit TRBD2. From germline, CDR1 is LNHDA and CDR2 SQIVND (reference sequence). The CDR3 is 16 amino acids. The J segment lost 4 bases and the V segment lost 2 bases, leaving 6 bases of the junction unmatched. CDR3 DNA: TGTGCCAGTAGTATAACTACTAGCGGGAGCCCAGAGACCCAGTACTTC. This gives the protein CASSITTSGSPETQYF.

The table lists this clonotype with a few counts. The J gene is TRBJ1-2, the V gene TRBV7-9; TRBD1 matches 9 bases. This CDR3 spans 14 amino acids. The junction had 7 bases not matched to a gene; V was cut back by 3 bases and J by 8 bases. CDR1 SEHNR and CDR2 FQNEAQ come from the germline V gene (reference sequence). CDR3 in amino acids: CASSFGDRVEGYTF. The CDR3 DNA follows: TGTGCCAGCAGCTTTGGGGACAGGGTGGAAGGCTACACCTTC.

This clonotype has at least ten counts. The chain couples TRBV7-9 to TRBJ1-1, with a weak D call TRBD1 (6 bases). This CDR3 spans 18 amino acids. The V gene's germline CDR1 is SEHNR and CDR2 FQNEAQ (reference sequence). Trimming removed 5 bases from V and 0 bases from J, with 22 bases in between. CDR3 DNA: TGTGCCAGCAGCCCCCCGACTATCCTGGGGACACTGAACACTGAAGCTTTCTTT. Amino acid sequence: CASSPPTILGTLNTEAFF.

This clonotype was recorded many times. The V gene is TRBV11-2, the J gene TRBJ2-3; TRBD2 might be the D (6 bases). The CDR3 runs 17 residues. Germline CDR1 is SGHAT and CDR2 is FQNNGV. The germline V and J ends were trimmed by 1 base and 2 bases, with 16 bases remaining between them. CDR3 loop: CASSLGWAGFNTDTQYF. DNA of the CDR3: TGTGCCAGCAGCTTAGGGTGGGCGGGATTCAACACAGATACGCAGTATTTT.

This clonotype came up many times. The V call is TRBV6-2 or TRBV6-3, the J call TRBJ2-1; no reliable D call. The CDR3 contains 15 residues. Trimming took off 0 bases at V and 0 bases at J, with 6 bases between the two ends. Germline V lookup: CDR1 MNHEY, CDR2 SVGEGT. CDR3 amino acids: CASSYSGNSYNEQFF. The CDR3 DNA reads TGTGCCAGCAGTTACTCAGGGAACTCCTACAATGAGCAGTTCTTC.

For this clonotype: A read error may be the cause here, since a much bigger clone is one base away. The V gene is TRBV27, the J gene TRBJ2-5; D ambiguous. V lost 3 bases to trimming and J lost 5 bases, with 13 bases between them. Germline V gene data show CDR1 as MNHEY and CDR2 as SMNVEV (reference sequence). The CDR3 loop spans 14 amino acids. The CDR3 nucleotides read TGTGCCAGCAGTTTGGCTAACGCGAAGGAGACCCAGTACTTC. This translates into CASSLANAKETQYF.

The genes are TRBV15 and TRBJ2-5; TRBD1 agrees at 8 bases. This CDR3 region has 15 residues. Germline CDR1 reads LNHNV; CDR2 reads YYDKDF (reference sequence). V was pared by 0 bases and J by 2 bases, with 2 bases of the junction left unmatched. The CDR3 DNA reads TGTGCCACCAGCAGAGATTGGACAGGGCAAGAGACCCAGTACTTC. Amino acid sequence: CATSRDWTGQETQYF. Full variable domain (outside the CDR3, taken from reference TRBV15 and TRBJ2-5): DAMVIQNPRYQVTQFGKPVTLSCSQTLNHNVMYWYQQKSSQAPKLLFHYYDKDFNNEADTPDNFQSRRPNTSFCFLDIRSPGLGDTAMYLCATSRDWTGQETQYFGPGTRLLVL.

This clonotype was counted many times. The rearrangement uses TRBV6-1 and TRBJ1-1, with D unclear. V lost 8 bases and J 1 base, leaving 17 bases between the germline ends. The CDR3 spans 15 residues. CDR1 is MNHNS and CDR2 is SASEGT in the germline V gene. Here the CDR3 reads CASYPTLVRNTEAFF. The CDR3 region has the DNA TGTGCCAGCTATCCCACTTTGGTTCGGAACACTGAAGCTTTCTTT.

V and J are TRBV30 and TRBJ2-7, with D perhaps TRBD1 (5 bases). CDR1 is GTSNPN, CDR2 SVGIG, per germline (reference sequence). The length of the CDR3 is 13 residues. Trimming removed 1 base at V and 3 bases at J, with 10 bases between. The CDR3 DNA reads as TGTGCCTGGAGTGGGGGCGTCGTCTACGAGCAGTACTTC. Translating gives CAWSGGVVYEQYF.

As regards this clonotype: The junction departs from germline at one end; a sequencing error may be responsible. This chain connects TRBV28 to TRBJ2-1; TRBD2 is a possible D gene (6 bases). CDR3 length equals 14 residues. Germline V gene data show CDR1 as MDHEN and CDR2 as SYDVKM. CDR3 residues: CVSSFGGDPNEQFF. The CDR3 bases are TGTGTCAGCAGTTTTGGAGGGGATCCCAATGAGCAGTTCTTC.

The chain has TRBV6-1 and TRBJ2-7; the D is unclear. CDR3 length equals 15 residues. Germline assignment: CDR1 MNHNS and CDR2 SASEGT. V dropped 6 bases and J dropped 4 bases, with 19 bases sitting between them. CDR3 protein: CASSLIQPLGYEQYF. In DNA, the CDR3 is TGTGCCAGCAGCCTGATACAGCCCTTGGGGTACGAGCAGTACTTC.

This clonotype was detected only a few times. The V call is TRBV2, the J call TRBJ2-7, with 16 bases matching TRBD2. This CDR3 is 17 amino acids long. Germline CDR1 SNHLY, CDR2 FYNNEI. The ends lost 7 bases at V and 1 base at J; junction bases unmatched: 7. CDR3 sequence reads: CASTGTSGRATSYEQYF. CDR3 DNA sequence: TGTGCCAGCACCGGGACTAGCGGGAGGGCGACGTCCTACGAGCAGTACTTC.

A few counts support this clonotype. The chain couples TRBV10-2 to TRBJ1-5, with D unresolved. This CDR3 has 14 amino acids. V lost 7 bases to trimming and J lost 0 bases, with 10 bases between them. Germline V gene data show CDR1 as WSHSY and CDR2 as SAAADI. In nucleotides, the CDR3 is TGCGCCAGCACCGGGAATTGTAGCAATCAGCCCCAGCATTTT. Amino acids: CASTGNCSNQPQHF.

To note about this clonotype: With a much larger clone just one base away, this may be a read error. The V gene is TRBV7-9, the J gene TRBJ1-4; unclear D gene. The CDR3 contains 16 residues. The germline CDR1 and CDR2 sequences are SEHNR and FQNEAQ (reference sequence). CDR3 DNA sequence: TGTGCCAGCAGCTTAGGGCAGGCTGCAACTAATGAAAAACTGTGTTTT. Protein: CASSLGQAATNEKLCF.

This clonotype was observed many times. The chain uses TRBV29-1 and TRBJ1-1; D might be TRBD1 (6 bases). This CDR3 spans 13 amino acids. Trimming took 6 bases from V and 3 from J, leaving 14 bases between them. From germline, CDR1 is SQVTM and CDR2 ANQGSEA. CDR3 in amino acids: CSVEWGLDTEAFF. The CDR3 nucleotides read TGCAGCGTGGAGTGGGGGCTGGACACTGAAGCTTTCTTT.

This clonotype was found a few times. V gene TRBV11-2 combines with J gene TRBJ2-7, with 15 bases that match TRBD2. The length of the CDR3 is 22 residues. The J segment lost 1 base and the V segment lost 5 bases, leaving 21 bases of the junction unmatched. In germline, CDR1 is SGHAT, CDR2 FQNNGV. In nucleotides, the CDR3 is TGTGCCAGCAGCCGCAGGGGACTAGCGGGAGGACCGTTTAAAGACGGGTCCTACGAGCAGTACTTC. This gives the protein CASSRRGLAGGPFKDGSYEQYF.

This clonotype was recorded many times. The CDR3 reads CASNQDTSLETQYF. CDR3 DNA sequence: TGTGCCAGCAATCAAGACACCTCCCTGGAGACCCAGTACTTC. The gene calls are TRBV2 and TRBJ2-5; no definite D call. In germline, CDR1 is SNHLY, CDR2 FYNNEI. The CDR3 has 14 residues. Deletions cut 7 bases from V and 5 bases from J, with 17 bases between. Combining the CDR3 with reference TRBV2 and TRBJ2-5 gives the whole variable domain EPEVTQTPSHQVTQMGQEVILRCVPISNHLYFYWYRQILGQKVEFLVSFYNNEISEKSEIFDDQFSVERPDGSNFTLKIRSTKLEDSAMYFCASNQDTSLETQYFGPGTRLLVL.

This clonotype was counted many times. The chain recombines TRBV7-9 with TRBJ2-7; D perhaps matches TRBD2 (6 bases). The germline V gene has CDR1 SEHNR and CDR2 FQNEAQ (reference sequence). The V end lost 1 base, the J end lost 0 bases, and 10 bases lay between the germline ends. The CDR3 runs 15 residues. The CDR3 loop reads CASSLVRETSYEQYF. The CDR3 nucleotides are TGTGCCAGCAGCTTAGTCCGGGAGACCTCCTACGAGCAGTACTTC.